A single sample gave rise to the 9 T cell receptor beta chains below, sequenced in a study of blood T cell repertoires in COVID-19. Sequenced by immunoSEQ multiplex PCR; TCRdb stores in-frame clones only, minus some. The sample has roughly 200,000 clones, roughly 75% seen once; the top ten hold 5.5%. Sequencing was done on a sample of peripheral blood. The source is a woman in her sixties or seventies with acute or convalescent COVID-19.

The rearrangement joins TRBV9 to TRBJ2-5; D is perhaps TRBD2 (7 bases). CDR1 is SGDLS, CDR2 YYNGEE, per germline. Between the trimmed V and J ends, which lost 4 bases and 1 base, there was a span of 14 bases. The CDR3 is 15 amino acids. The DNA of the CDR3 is TGTGCCAGCAGCCCAAGTAGGGGGGGCCAAGAGACCCAGTACTTC. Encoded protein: CASSPSRGGQETQYF.

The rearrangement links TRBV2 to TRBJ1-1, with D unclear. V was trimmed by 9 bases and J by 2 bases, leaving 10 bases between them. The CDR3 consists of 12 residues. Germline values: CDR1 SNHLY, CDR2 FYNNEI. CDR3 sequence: CARDRGNTEAFF. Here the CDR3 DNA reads TGTGCCAGGGATAGAGGTAACACTGAAGCTTTCTTT.

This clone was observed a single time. The CDR3 here is CASTPPTSGSQETQYF. CDR3 coding DNA: TGTGCCAGCACCCCGCCGACTAGCGGGTCACAAGAGACCCAGTACTTC. The chain couples TRBV7-9 to TRBJ2-5; TRBD2 matches 10 bases. The CDR3 is 16 amino acids. Per the germline V gene, CDR1 is SEHNR and CDR2 is FQNEAQ (reference sequence). Trimming cost V 7 bases and J 2 bases; bases outside gene matches: 10.

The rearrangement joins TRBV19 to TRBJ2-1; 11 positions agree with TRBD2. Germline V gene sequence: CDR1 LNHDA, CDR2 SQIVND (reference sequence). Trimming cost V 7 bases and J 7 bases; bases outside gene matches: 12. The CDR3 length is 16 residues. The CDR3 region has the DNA TGTGCCAGTACTAAATGGACGGCTAGCGGGAGGAATGAGCAGTTCTTC. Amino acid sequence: CASTKWTASGRNEQFF.

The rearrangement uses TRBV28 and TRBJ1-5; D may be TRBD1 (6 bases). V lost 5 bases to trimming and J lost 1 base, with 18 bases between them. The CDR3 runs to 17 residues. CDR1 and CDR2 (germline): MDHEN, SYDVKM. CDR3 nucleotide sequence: TGTGCCAGCAGTCCCCCCCCCGACAGGCGAAGCAATCAGCCCCAGCATTTT. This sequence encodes CASSPPPDRRSNQPQHF.

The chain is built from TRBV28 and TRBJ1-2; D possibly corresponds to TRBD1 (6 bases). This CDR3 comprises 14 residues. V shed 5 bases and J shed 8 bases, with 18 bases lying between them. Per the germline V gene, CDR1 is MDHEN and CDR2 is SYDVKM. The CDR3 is CASSLTGRGRGYTF. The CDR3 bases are TGTGCCAGCAGTCTCACTGGCAGGGGACGGGGCTACACCTTC.

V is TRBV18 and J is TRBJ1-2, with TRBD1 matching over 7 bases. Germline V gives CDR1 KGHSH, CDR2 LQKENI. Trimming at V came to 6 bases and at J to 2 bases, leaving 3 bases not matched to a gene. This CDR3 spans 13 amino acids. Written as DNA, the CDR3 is TGTGCCAGCTCCGAGGGACAGAACTATGGCTACACCTTC. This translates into CASSEGQNYGYTF.

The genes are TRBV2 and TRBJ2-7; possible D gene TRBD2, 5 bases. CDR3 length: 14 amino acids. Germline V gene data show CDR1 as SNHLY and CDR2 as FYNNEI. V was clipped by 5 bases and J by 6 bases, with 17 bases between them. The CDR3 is CASSLDQRVSEQYF. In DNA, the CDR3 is TGTGCCAGCAGTCTAGACCAGAGGGTCTCCGAGCAGTACTTC. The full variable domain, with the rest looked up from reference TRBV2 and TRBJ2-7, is EPEVTQTPSHQVTQMGQEVILRCVPISNHLYFYWYRQILGQKVEFLVSFYNNEISEKSEIFDDQFSVERPDGSNFTLKIRSTKLEDSAMYFCASSLDQRVSEQYFGPGTRLTVT.

The CDR3, as DNA: TGTGCCAGTAGTCGCCAGTCGGGAGGGGGCGGGGAGCTGTTTTTT. As protein: CASSRQSGGGGELFF. This chain joins TRBV19 and TRBJ2-2; 8 bases map to TRBD2. The V segment lost 5 bases and the J segment 7 bases; nucleotides outside the gene matches: 9. Germline-derived CDR1 and CDR2 are LNHDA and SQIVND (reference sequence). The CDR3 length is 15 residues.